Listed below are T cell receptor beta chains from one sample, sequenced in a study of T cells after yellow fever vaccination. TCRdb reprocessed the 5' RACE reads with MiXCR, giving one entry per CDR3 protein. The sample records 200,000 to 300,000 distinct CDR3 sequences, 6% to 8% being singletons. Sequencing was performed on CD4+ T cells sorted from PBMCs, taken on the day of the yellow fever booster vaccination. The source is a man aged 25 to 40 who received the YFV17D yellow fever vaccine. CDR3s include the opening cysteine and the closing phenylalanine or tryptophan. The D gene is left open where the match is weak. A clone size is listed for some rows: how often the clone was seen (once, few, many), or a class if it is expanded.

j_call,cdr3_length,v_call,clone_size,d_call,cdr3_nt,cdr3_aa
TRBJ2-1,19,TRBV7-2,many,.,TGTGCCAGCAGCCACCCCAAAAAACCCACAGGGGGGGGATACAATGAGCAGTTCTTC,CASSHPKKPTGGGYNEQFF
TRBJ2-3,16,TRBV7-2,.,TRBD2,TGTGCCAGCAGCTTAGTGGGGACTAGCCTTACAGATACGCAGTATTTT,CASSLVGTSLTDTQYF
TRBJ2-3,17,TRBV7-2,few,.,TGTGCCAGCAGCTTTCCCAGCGCAAGGTCTATCACAGATACGCAGTATTTT,CASSFPSARSITDTQYF
TRBJ2-7,12,TRBV12-3/TRBV12-4,.,.,TGTGCCAGCAGTTTTAGTTCTCTCGAGCAGTACTTC,CASSFSSLEQYF
TRBJ2-7,15,TRBV7-2,few,TRBD2,TGTGCCAGCAGTTGGCGACTAGCGGGCCCCTACGAGCAGTACTTC,CASSWRLAGPYEQYF
TRBJ2-1,15,TRBV27,many,TRBD2,TGTGCCAGTCAATCTCTGGCGGGAGTATGGAATGAGCAGTTCTTC,CASQSLAGVWNEQFF
TRBJ2-5,17,TRBV5-1,many,TRBD2,TGCGCCAGCAGCGAGACTAGCGGGCCTTGGCTGGGTGAGACCCAGTACTTC,CASSETSGPWLGETQYF
TRBJ2-1,13,TRBV7-2,many,TRBD2,TGTGCCAGCAGCTTAGTCCCGCGGGAGGGCCTGTTCTTC,CASSLVPREGLFF
TRBJ2-7,13,TRBV27,few,.,TGTGCCAGCAGTTTAATTGTAGGCTACGAGCAGTACTTC,CASSLIVGYEQYF
TRBJ2-3,15,TRBV27,few,TRBD2,TGTGCCAGCAGTTTATCGGGACTACGCACAGATACGCAGTATTTT,CASSLSGLRTDTQYF
TRBJ2-7,13,TRBV7-2,many,.,TGTGCCAGCAGCCACTCATACAGTTCCGAGCAGTACTTC,CASSHSYSSEQYF
TRBJ2-3,15,TRBV20-1,.,TRBD2,TGCAGTGCTAGAGGACTAGCGCGGATTGGGGATACGCAGTATTTT,CSARGLARIGDTQYF
TRBJ2-1,16,TRBV7-2,few,.,TGTGCCAGCAGCTTGGATCGCGACCAGAGCTACAATGAGCAGTTCTTC,CASSLDRDQSYNEQFF
TRBJ2-1,14,TRBV29-1,many,TRBD1,TGCAGCGTTGAAATACAGGGGCGCCTCACTGAGCAGTTCTTC,CSVEIQGRLTEQFF